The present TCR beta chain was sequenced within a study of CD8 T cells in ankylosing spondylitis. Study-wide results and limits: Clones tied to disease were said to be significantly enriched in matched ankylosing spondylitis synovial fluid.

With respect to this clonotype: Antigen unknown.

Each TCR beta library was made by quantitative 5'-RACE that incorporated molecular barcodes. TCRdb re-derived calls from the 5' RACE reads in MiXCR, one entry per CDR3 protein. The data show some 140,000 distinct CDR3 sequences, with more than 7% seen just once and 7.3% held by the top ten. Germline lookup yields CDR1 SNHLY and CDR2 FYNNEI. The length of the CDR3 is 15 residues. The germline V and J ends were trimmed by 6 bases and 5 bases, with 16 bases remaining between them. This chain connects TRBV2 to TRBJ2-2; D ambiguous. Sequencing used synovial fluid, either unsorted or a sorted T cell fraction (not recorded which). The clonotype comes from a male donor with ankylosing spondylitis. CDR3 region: CASSPIGDGTGELFF. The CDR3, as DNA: TGTGCCAGCAGCCCGATAGGAGATGGGACCGGGGAGCTGTTTTTT.